The sequence of this T cell receptor beta chain was determined in a study of blood T cell repertoires in COVID-19. At the level of the study: From the United States, Italy and Spain came samples of acute and convalescent COVID-19. Sources were T cells, B-cell-depleted T cells, or PBMCs; the material itself was cDNA or gDNA.

Clones were read by immunoSEQ multiplex PCR, and TCRdb kept only the in-frame ones, dropping some. The sample contains 100,000 to 150,000 clones, around 88% of which appear only once. The CDR3 has 13 residues. CDR1 is SNHLY and CDR2 is FYNNEI in the germline V gene. V was trimmed by 6 bases and J by 8 bases, leaving 15 bases between them. The rearrangement links TRBV2 to TRBJ2-3; D might be TRBD2 (6 bases). The TCR originated in a man in his fifties with acute or convalescent COVID-19. Material: peripheral blood. CDR3 in DNA: TGTGCCAGCAGCTCCCAAAGGGGAGGTACGCAGTATTTT. Protein product: CASSSQRGGTQYF.